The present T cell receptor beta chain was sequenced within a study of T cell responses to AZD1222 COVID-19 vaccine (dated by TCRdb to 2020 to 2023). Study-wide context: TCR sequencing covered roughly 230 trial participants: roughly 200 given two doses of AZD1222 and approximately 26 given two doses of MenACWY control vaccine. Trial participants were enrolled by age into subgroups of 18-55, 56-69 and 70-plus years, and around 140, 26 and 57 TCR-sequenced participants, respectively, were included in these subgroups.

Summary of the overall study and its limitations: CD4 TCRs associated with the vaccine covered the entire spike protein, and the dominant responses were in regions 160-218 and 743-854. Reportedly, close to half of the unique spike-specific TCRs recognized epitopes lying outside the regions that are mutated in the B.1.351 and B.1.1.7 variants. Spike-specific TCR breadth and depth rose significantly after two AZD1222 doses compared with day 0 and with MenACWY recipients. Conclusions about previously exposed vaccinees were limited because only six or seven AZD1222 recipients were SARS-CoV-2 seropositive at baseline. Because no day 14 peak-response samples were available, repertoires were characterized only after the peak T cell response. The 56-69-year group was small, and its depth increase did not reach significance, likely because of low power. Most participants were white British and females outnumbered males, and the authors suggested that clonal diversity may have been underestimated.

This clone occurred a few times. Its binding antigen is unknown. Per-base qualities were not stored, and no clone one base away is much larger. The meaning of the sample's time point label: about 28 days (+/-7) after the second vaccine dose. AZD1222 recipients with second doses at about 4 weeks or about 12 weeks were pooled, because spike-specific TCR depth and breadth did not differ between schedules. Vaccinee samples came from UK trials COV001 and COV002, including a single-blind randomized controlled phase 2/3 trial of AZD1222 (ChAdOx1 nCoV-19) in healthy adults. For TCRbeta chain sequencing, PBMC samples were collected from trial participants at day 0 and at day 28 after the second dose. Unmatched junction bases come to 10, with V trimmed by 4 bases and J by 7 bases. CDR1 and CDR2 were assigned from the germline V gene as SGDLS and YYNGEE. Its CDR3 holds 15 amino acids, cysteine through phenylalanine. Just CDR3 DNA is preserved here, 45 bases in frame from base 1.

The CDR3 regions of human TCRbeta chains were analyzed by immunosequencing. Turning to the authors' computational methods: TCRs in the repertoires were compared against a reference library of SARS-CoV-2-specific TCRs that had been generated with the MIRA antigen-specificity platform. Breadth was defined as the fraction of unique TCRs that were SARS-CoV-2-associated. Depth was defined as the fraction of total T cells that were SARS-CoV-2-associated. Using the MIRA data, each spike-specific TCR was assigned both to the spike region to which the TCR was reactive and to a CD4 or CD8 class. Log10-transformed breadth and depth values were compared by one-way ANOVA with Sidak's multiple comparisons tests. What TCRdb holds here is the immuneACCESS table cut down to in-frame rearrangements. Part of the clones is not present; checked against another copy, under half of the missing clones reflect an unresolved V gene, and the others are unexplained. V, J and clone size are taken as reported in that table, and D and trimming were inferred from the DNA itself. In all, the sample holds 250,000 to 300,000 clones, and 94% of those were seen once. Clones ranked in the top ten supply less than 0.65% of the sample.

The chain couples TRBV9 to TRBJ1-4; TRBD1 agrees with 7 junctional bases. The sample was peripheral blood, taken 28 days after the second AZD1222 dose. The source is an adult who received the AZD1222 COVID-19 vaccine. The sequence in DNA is TGTGCCAGCAGCCCCCCGACAGGGTTAGGTGAAAAACTGTTTTTT. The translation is CASSPPTGLGEKLFF.